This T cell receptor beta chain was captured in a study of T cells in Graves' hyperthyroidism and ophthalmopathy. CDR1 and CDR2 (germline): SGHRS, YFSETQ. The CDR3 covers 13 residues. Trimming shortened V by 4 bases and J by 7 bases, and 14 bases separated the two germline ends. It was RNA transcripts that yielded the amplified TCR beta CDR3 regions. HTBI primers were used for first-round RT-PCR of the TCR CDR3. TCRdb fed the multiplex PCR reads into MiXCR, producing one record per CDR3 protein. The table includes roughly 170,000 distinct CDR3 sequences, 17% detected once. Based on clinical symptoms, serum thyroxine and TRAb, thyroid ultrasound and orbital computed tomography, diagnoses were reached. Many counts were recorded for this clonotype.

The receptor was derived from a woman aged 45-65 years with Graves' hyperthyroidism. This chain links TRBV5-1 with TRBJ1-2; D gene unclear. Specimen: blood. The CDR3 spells CASSMAQEVGYTF. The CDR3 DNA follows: TGCGCCAGCAGCATGGCCCAAGAGGTTGGCTACACCTTC.